Included here is one TCR beta chain sequence, with context. The sample comes from a study of blood T cell repertoires in COVID-19. Background on the study: COVID-19 samples, acute and convalescent, were from the United States, Italy and Spain. Sample material is recorded as cDNA or gDNA derived from T cells, B-cell-depleted T cells, or PBMCs.

Profiled with immunoSEQ multiplex PCR; TCRdb holds only in-frame clones, not every one. The sample lists 180,000 or so clones, 70% to 80% occurring once. The trim removed 0 bases at V and 2 bases at J, leaving 5 bases unmatched. Germline V gene lookup returns CDR1 ENHRY and CDR2 SYGVKD. This CDR3 region has 17 residues. The receptor was isolated from a woman between 45 and 60 years old with active or convalescent COVID-19. V is TRBV10-3 and J is TRBJ2-4; 9 positions agree with TRBD1. The sample was peripheral blood. The CDR3 nucleotides are TGTGCCATCAGTGAGTCCGGGACAGGGATAACCAAAAACATTCAGTACTTC. This sequence encodes CAISESGTGITKNIQYF.